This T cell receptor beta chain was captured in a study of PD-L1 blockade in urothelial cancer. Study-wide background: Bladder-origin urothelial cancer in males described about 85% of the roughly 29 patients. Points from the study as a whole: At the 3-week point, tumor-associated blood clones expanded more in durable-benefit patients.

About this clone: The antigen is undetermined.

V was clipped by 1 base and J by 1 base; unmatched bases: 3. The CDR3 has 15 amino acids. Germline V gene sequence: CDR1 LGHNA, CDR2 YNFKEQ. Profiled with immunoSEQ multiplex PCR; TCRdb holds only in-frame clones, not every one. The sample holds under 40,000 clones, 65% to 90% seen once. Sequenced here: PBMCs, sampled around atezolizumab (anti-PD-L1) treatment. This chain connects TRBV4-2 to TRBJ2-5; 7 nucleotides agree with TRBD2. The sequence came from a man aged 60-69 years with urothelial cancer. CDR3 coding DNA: TGTGCCAGCAGCCAAGGGAGGGAGGGCCAAGAGACCCAGTACTTC. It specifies CASSQGREGQETQYF.